Each of the 23 T cell receptor beta chains below was sequenced from the same sample in a study of blood T cell repertoires in COVID-19. Profiling relied on immunoSEQ multiplex PCR, and the TCRdb table lists in-frame clones only, not all of them. The sample has over 200,000 clones, over 80% seen once. Sequencing was carried out using peripheral blood. The source of these receptors is a man between 25 and 39 years old with COVID-19, enrolled during active disease.

The chain has TRBV5-6 and TRBJ2-1; weak D call: TRBD2 (5 bases). The germline gives CDR1 SGHDT, CDR2 YYEEEE. V was shortened by 4 bases and J by 3 bases, with 14 bases between the two germline ends. The CDR3 is 15 residues long. CDR3 protein: CASSPDPRDYNEQFF. The CDR3 DNA reads as TGTGCCAGCAGCCCCGACCCCCGGGACTACAATGAGCAGTTCTTC.

This clone was counted once. V is TRBV6-5 and J is TRBJ1-1; no clear D. V was trimmed by 2 bases and J by 3 bases, leaving 10 bases between them. The CDR3 loop spans 14 amino acids. The V gene's germline CDR1 is MNHEY and CDR2 SVGAGI. CDR3 nucleotide sequence: TGTGCCAGCAGTTACGGTCTTGGAGACACTGAAGCTTTCTTT. Translating it yields CASSYGLGDTEAFF.

The chain employs TRBV11-3 and TRBJ1-3, with D hard to call. CDR3 length: 12 amino acids. Trimming took off 4 bases at V and 4 bases at J, with 5 bases between the two ends. Germline V lookup: CDR1 SGHNT, CDR2 YENEEA. In nucleotides, the CDR3 is TGTGCCAGCAGCTCGACAGGAAACACCATATATTTT. Translation: CASSSTGNTIYF.

The chain links TRBV5-6 to TRBJ2-7, with 9 nucleotides matching TRBD2. CDR3 length: 16 residues. Germline lookup yields CDR1 SGHDT and CDR2 YYEEEE. The V segment lost 0 bases and the J segment 5 bases; nucleotides outside the gene matches: 9. CDR3 in DNA: TGTGCCAGCAGCTTGGGTCTAGCGGGAAATTACCACGAGCAGTACTTC. Translated: CASSLGLAGNYHEQYF. Full variable domain (remainder filled in from reference TRBV5-6 and TRBJ2-7): DAGVTQSPTHLIKTRGQQVTLRCSPKSGHDTVSWYQQALGQGPQFIFQYYEEEERQRGNFPDRFSGHQFPNYSSELNVNALLLGDSALYLCASSLGLAGNYHEQYFGPGTRLTVT.

The V and J genes are TRBV9 and TRBJ1-3; D might be TRBD1 (5 bases). Between the trimmed V and J ends, which lost 3 bases and 1 base, there was a span of 26 bases. Per germline, CDR1 SGDLS and CDR2 YYNGEE. The CDR3 is 20 residues long. Here the CDR3 reads CASSAATAGPTLRSGNTIYF. CDR3 in DNA: TGTGCCAGCAGCGCCGCCACGGCAGGGCCAACCTTGCGTTCTGGAAACACCATATATTTT.

The chain joins TRBV18 to TRBJ2-7; a possible D gene is TRBD2 (5 bases). Trimming took off 3 bases at V and 2 bases at J, with 11 bases between the two ends. CDR1 KGHSH and CDR2 LQKENI come from the germline V gene. The CDR3 runs to 14 residues. CDR3 DNA: TGTGCCAGCTCACCTGGTCGGGAACCCTACGAGCAGTACTTC. The encoded protein is CASSPGREPYEQYF. The complete variable domain, with remaining parts taken from reference TRBV18 and TRBJ2-7, reads NAGVMQNPRHLVRRRGQEARLRCSPMKGHSHVYWYRQLPEEGLKFMVYLQKENIIDESGMPKERFSAEFPKEGPSILRIQQVVRGDSAAYFCASSPGREPYEQYFGPGTRLTVT.

The genes are TRBV6-6 and TRBJ1-1; D is unclear. From germline, CDR1 is MNHNY and CDR2 SVGAGI (reference sequence). The CDR3 is made up of 13 amino acids. Trimming removed 2 bases at V and 9 bases at J, with 13 bases between. CDR3 residues: CASSYIGGLKAFF. The CDR3, as DNA: TGTGCCAGCAGTTACATCGGCGGTCTGAAAGCTTTCTTT.

CDR3 residues: CASSRVSGGEQYF. In DNA, the CDR3 is TGTGCCAGCAGCCGCGTTTCGGGGGGGGAGCAGTACTTC. V and J are TRBV3-1 (or the pseudogene TRBV3-2) and TRBJ2-7, with 8 bases lining up with TRBD2. V shed 4 bases, J shed 7 bases, and the junction held 6 bases outside the gene matches. CDR3 length: 13 amino acids. Germline V gene lookup returns CDR1 LGHDT and CDR2 YNNKEL (reference sequence).

This clone appeared a single time. V and J are TRBV5-8 and TRBJ2-4; possible D gene TRBD2, 6 bases. The V and J ends lost 4 bases and 3 bases respectively, with 20 bases between them. Germline CDR1 is SGHTS and CDR2 is YDEGEE. The CDR3 length is 17 residues. CDR3 amino acids: CASSHHRMGGYKNIQYF. The CDR3 DNA reads as TGTGCCAGCAGCCATCATCGAATGGGGGGATACAAAAACATTCAGTACTTC.

This chain links TRBV9 with TRBJ1-3; 7 positions agree with TRBD1. J gave up 4 bases and V 0 bases, and 1 base lay outside the gene matches. This CDR3 has 14 amino acids. Germline V gene data show CDR1 as SGDLS and CDR2 as YYNGEE. The CDR3 DNA reads TGTGCCAGCAGCGTAGAGACAGGGGGAAACACCATATATTTT. Protein sequence: CASSVETGGNTIYF.

The chain employs TRBV9 and TRBJ2-3; 9 nucleotides line up with TRBD2. Germline V gives CDR1 SGDLS, CDR2 YYNGEE. Trimming removed 0 bases from V and 0 bases from J; junction bases left unmatched: 8. The CDR3 is 18 residues long. CDR3 region: CASSVGLAGRTSTDTQYF. The DNA of the CDR3 is TGTGCCAGCAGCGTAGGGCTAGCGGGGCGAACTAGCACAGATACGCAGTATTTT.

This chain connects TRBV24-1 to TRBJ1-1; possibly TRBD1 for D (5 bases). This CDR3 spans 18 amino acids. Germline V gene lookup returns CDR1 KGHDR and CDR2 SFDVKD. V shed 5 bases and J shed 6 bases, with 27 bases lying between them. The CDR3 here is CATSALRGGVRSTAEAFF. CDR3 nucleotides: TGTGCCACCAGTGCCCTCCGGGGGGGGGTACGGAGTACGGCTGAAGCTTTCTTT.

This clone occurred once. V and J are TRBV6-2 or TRBV6-3 and TRBJ1-5; no firm D call. V lost 5 bases to trimming and J lost 3 bases, with 11 bases between them. The CDR3 consists of 14 residues. In germline, CDR1 is MNHEY, CDR2 SVGEGT. CDR3 bases: TGTGCCAGCAGTGACCGGGATGTCAATCAGCCCCAGCATTTT. Amino acids: CASSDRDVNQPQHF.

The DNA of the CDR3 is TGTGCCAGCAGCTCTCCAACCACGACTCCCGGGAATGGCTACACCTTC. This gives the protein CASSSPTTTPGNGYTF. The J gene is TRBJ1-2, the V gene TRBV7-9; D gene uncertain. Trimming stripped 4 bases from V and 6 bases from J, with 21 bases between. Germline CDR1 is SEHNR and CDR2 is FQNEAQ (reference sequence). This CDR3 comprises 16 residues.

About this clone: The identical CDR3 is also encoded by other nucleotide sequences in the sample. The chain recombines TRBV5-6 with TRBJ2-5, with TRBD2 as a possible D gene (6 bases). V dropped 0 bases and J dropped 4 bases, with 13 bases sitting between them. Per the germline V gene, CDR1 is SGHDT and CDR2 is YYEEEE. This CDR3 is built from 15 residues. The CDR3 DNA reads TGTGCCAGCAGCTTGGGGCAGGGAGCGGGAGAGACCCAGTACTTC. It specifies CASSLGQGAGETQYF.

This clone is a singleton in its sample. The chain carries TRBV24-1 and TRBJ1-2, with TRBD1 matching over 8 bases. V dropped 3 bases and J dropped 4; count of bases not matched to a gene: 3. Germline values: CDR1 KGHDR, CDR2 SFDVKD. This CDR3 region has 14 residues. CDR3 amino acids: CATSDRTGTYGYTF. The CDR3 DNA sequence: TGTGCCACCAGTGATCGGACAGGGACCTATGGCTACACCTTC.

V and J are TRBV11-3 and TRBJ2-7; 11 bases map to TRBD2. CDR3 length equals 15 residues. After removal of 4 bases from V and 3 bases from J, the junction contained 5 bases not matched to a gene. Germline loops: CDR1 SGHNT, CDR2 YENEEA. The CDR3 DNA reads as TGTGCCAGCAGCTCTAGCGGGGGGCATAACTACGAGCAGTACTTC. It translates to CASSSSGGHNYEQYF.

V and J are TRBV3-1 (or the pseudogene TRBV3-2) and TRBJ1-4; D is unresolved. CDR1 and CDR2 from the germline V gene are LGHDT and YNNKEL (reference sequence). V gave up 1 base and J gave up 5 bases, with 11 bases separating them. The CDR3 runs 15 residues. CDR3 in amino acids: CASSQGGTRNEKLFF. Written as DNA, the CDR3 is TGTGCCAGCAGCCAAGGCGGCACACGAAATGAAAAACTGTTTTTT.

The rearrangement links TRBV19 to TRBJ1-5; TRBD1 matches 12 bases. Germline V gives CDR1 LNHDA, CDR2 SQIVND (reference sequence). Unmatched junction bases numbered 13, after V lost 6 bases and J lost 7 bases. This CDR3 has 17 amino acids. The CDR3 is CASSPLIGTGGGQPQHF. CDR3 nucleotide sequence: TGTGCCAGTAGCCCGTTGATAGGGACAGGGGGCGGCCAGCCCCAGCATTTT.

This chain connects TRBV4-1 to TRBJ2-1; weak D call: TRBD2 (5 bases). This CDR3 is 15 amino acids long. V was pared by 3 bases and J by 7 bases, with 16 bases between. Germline V gene data show CDR1 as MGHRA and CDR2 as YSYEKL. CDR3 sequence reads: CASSQPWAGGNEQFF. DNA for the CDR3: TGCGCCAGCAGCCAGCCCTGGGCAGGAGGAAATGAGCAGTTCTTC.

In this sample, this clone turned up once. The chain couples TRBV4-3 to TRBJ1-5, with 7 nucleotides matching TRBD1. There are 14 residues in the CDR3. V trimming: 3 bases; J trimming: 5 bases; junction bases outside the gene matches: 4. Germline CDR1 and CDR2: LGHNA and YSLEER. CDR3 DNA: TGCGCCAGCAGCCATGAGGGGACAGATCAGCCCCAGCATTTT. As protein: CASSHEGTDQPQHF.

The chain links TRBV5-4 to TRBJ1-3; perhaps TRBD1 as D (5 bases). V shed 0 bases and J shed 0 bases, with 7 bases lying between them. This CDR3 is 15 amino acids long. The germline V gene encodes CDR1 SGHNT and CDR2 YYREEE (reference sequence). The CDR3 reads CASSLEGISGNTIYF. For the CDR3, the DNA is TGTGCCAGCAGCTTGGAGGGGATCTCTGGAAACACCATATATTTT. The full variable domain, completed using reference TRBV5-4 and TRBJ1-3, is ETGVTQSPTHLIKTRGQQVTLRCSSQSGHNTVSWYQQALGQGPQFIFQYYREEENGRGNFPPRFSGLQFPNYSSELNVNALELDDSALYLCASSLEGISGNTIYFGEGSWLTVV.

The rearrangement joins TRBV19 to TRBJ1-2; D unclear. Germline CDR1 LNHDA, CDR2 SQIVND (reference sequence). Trimming cost V 4 bases and J 6 bases, with 9 bases left between them. The CDR3 contains 12 residues. CDR3: CASSSQVHGYTF. CDR3 coding DNA: TGTGCCAGTAGTAGTCAGGTACATGGCTACACCTTC.